The 6 T cell receptor beta chains given below trace back to one sample, sequenced in a study of T-cell reconstitution after alpha-beta-depleted transplantation in children. TCRbeta library construction was performed incorporating unique molecular identifiers. Via MiXCR, TCRdb re-called the PCR reads, giving one row per CDR3 protein. Seen here are roughly 100,000 distinct CDR3 sequences, 7% to 10% observed once, and the top ten hold 6.9%. The specimen comprised PBMCs from the stem cell graft donor, sampled from the stem cell graft. The receptors originated from a human donor who donated a stem cell graft to a child with congenital amegakaryocytic thrombocytopenia.

In regard to this clonotype: A read error may be the cause here, since a much bigger clone is one base away. The rearrangement joins TRBV20-1 to TRBJ2-1; TRBD1 might be the D (6 bases). Germline values: CDR1 DFQATT, CDR2 SNEGSKA (reference sequence). The CDR3 is 15 amino acids. The CDR3 DNA reads as TGCTGTGCTATACGACAGGTGAGCTCCTACAGTGAGCAGTTCTTC. Translated: CCAIRQVSSYSEQFF.

This clonotype appeared a few times. A much larger clone is a single base away; this may be a read error. The rearrangement links TRBV6-1 to TRBJ2-4; 9 nucleotides agree with TRBD1. The CDR3 extends over 17 amino acids. Germline CDR1 reads MNHNS; CDR2 reads SASEGT. CDR3 DNA: TGTGCCAGCAGAGCTACAGGGGGCGGAATGGTCAAAAACAGTCAGTACTTC. This gives the protein CASRATGGGMVKNSQYF.

This clonotype was counted many times. As DNA, the CDR3 is TGTGCCAGCAGCTCAACAGGGGTCAGTTCAGCCGGGGAGCTGTTTTTT. This codes for CASSSTGVSSAGELFF. This chain uses TRBV7-8 with TRBJ2-2, with 7 bases that match TRBD1. The CDR3 totals 16 residues. CDR1 and CDR2 (germline): SGHVS, FQNEAQ. With 4 bases clipped from V and 6 bases from J, the junction kept 11 bases outside the gene matches.

This clonotype was seen at least ten times. The V gene is TRBV7-8, the J gene TRBJ1-1; no definite D call. The CDR3 runs 14 residues. V gave up 2 bases and J gave up 1 base, with 8 bases separating them. Germline V gives CDR1 SGHVS, CDR2 FQNEAQ. The DNA of the CDR3 is TGTGCCAGCAGCTTAAGGGCGGAGAACACTGAAGCTTTCTTT. It encodes CASSLRAENTEAFF. The full variable domain, its missing parts supplied by reference TRBV7-8 and TRBJ1-1, is GAGVSQSPRYKVAKRGQDVALRCDPISGHVSLFWYQQALGQGPEFLTYFQNEAQLDKSGLPSDRFFAERPEGSVSTLKIQRTQQEDSAVYLCASSLRAENTEAFFGQGTRLTVV.

The sample holds a few counts of this clonotype. The chain couples TRBV7-2 to TRBJ2-2; 8 bases agree with TRBD2. The CDR3 is made up of 16 amino acids. The V segment lost 2 bases and the J segment 4 bases; nucleotides outside the gene matches: 6. The germline CDR1 and CDR2 sequences are SGHTA and FQGNSA. CDR3 protein: CASSLIGGGTTGELFF. The CDR3 nucleotides read TGTGCCAGCAGCTTAATAGGCGGGGGGACCACCGGGGAGCTGTTTTTT.

This clonotype was observed a handful of times. The chain carries TRBV5-1 and TRBJ1-2, with 7 bases aligning to TRBD1. CDR3 length equals 17 residues. After removal of 4 bases from V and 2 bases from J, the junction contained 14 bases not matched to a gene. Germline lookup yields CDR1 SGHRS and CDR2 YFSETQ. CDR3 nucleotides: TGCGCCAGCAGCGTGGGACCGACAGGGCGAAACAACTATGGCTACACCTTC. Translation: CASSVGPTGRNNYGYTF. Combining the CDR3 with reference TRBV5-1 and TRBJ1-2 gives the whole variable domain KAGVTQTPRYLIKTRGQQVTLSCSPISGHRSVSWYQQTPGQGLQFLFEYFSETQRNKGNFPGRFSGRQFSNSRSEMNVSTLELGDSALYLCASSVGPTGRNNYGYTFGSGTRLTVV.